This record concerns one T cell receptor beta chain sequence. No antigen is known for it. This entry belongs to a study of T cells after posttransplantation cyclophosphamide. General study results and limits: Tissue-infiltrating T cells from skin or gut overlapped little with blood T cells. Later blood repertoires were often dominated by clones from the donor CD8+ memory compartment.

The repertoire was sequenced with immunoSEQ multiplex PCR; TCRdb's copy has only in-frame clones and lacks some. The sample yields roughly 11,000 clones, 80% to 85% seen once. Controls had myeloablative marrow grafts with methotrexate and calcineurin inhibitor, sampled at 1 year. Trimming took 11 bases from V and 5 from J, leaving 12 bases between them. The CDR3 is 12 residues long. Per germline, CDR1 SNHLY and CDR2 FYNNEI. This chain links TRBV2 with TRBJ1-4, with D possibly being TRBD1 (5 bases). The clonotype comes from a male patient aged 25-45 years who received an allogeneic stem cell transplant from an unrelated donor, was CMV-positive, and had acute GVHD only. Some T cells may have originated in the graft donor. The sample in question was PBMCs, obtained around 350 days after allogeneic stem cell transplant with calcineurin inhibitor and methotrexate. CDR3 DNA: TGTGCCGGAGGGGTGCACAATGAAAAACTGTTTTTT. It specifies CAGGVHNEKLFF.